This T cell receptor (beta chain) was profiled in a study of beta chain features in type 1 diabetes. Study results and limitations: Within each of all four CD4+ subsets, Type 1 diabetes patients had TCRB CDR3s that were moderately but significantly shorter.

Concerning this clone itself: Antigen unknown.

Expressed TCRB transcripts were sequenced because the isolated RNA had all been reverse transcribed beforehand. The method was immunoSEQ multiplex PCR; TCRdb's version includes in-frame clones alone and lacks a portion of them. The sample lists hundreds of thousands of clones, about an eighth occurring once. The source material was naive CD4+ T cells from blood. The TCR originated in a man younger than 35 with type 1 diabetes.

Here the CDR3 reads CASSLSGLGQPQHF. The CDR3 DNA sequence: TGTGCCAGCAGCTTATCGGGATTGGGTCAGCCCCAGCATTTT. V gene TRBV7-2 combines with J gene TRBJ1-5; D is ambiguous. CDR3 length: 14 residues. The V and J ends lost 2 bases and 6 bases respectively, with 11 bases between them. CDR1 and CDR2 from the germline V gene are SGHTA and FQGNSA.